The following is a T cell receptor beta chain sequence with its context. This entry comes from a study of cytomegalovirus exposure and HLA in healthy donors. CDR3 length equals 13 residues. Trimming at V came to 6 bases and at J to 8 bases, leaving 8 bases not matched to a gene. Germline lookup yields CDR1 LNHDA and CDR2 SQIVND (reference sequence). Researchers ran the PCR with 60 Vbeta and 13 Jbeta primers. Using immunoSEQ multiplex PCR, the repertoire was profiled, and TCRdb retains in-frame clones only, with some absent. The repertoire consists of about 82,000 clones, with 84% occurring once and the leading ten covering over 15%.

The rearrangement uses TRBV19 and TRBJ1-2; TRBD1 aligns across 8 bases. The sequence was obtained from a man aged 70 or older in good health and CMV-seropositive. The sequencing sample was made of PBMCs. The CDR3: CASSFGQGNGYTF. CDR3 coding DNA: TGTGCCAGTAGCTTCGGACAGGGAAACGGCTACACCTTC. Supplemented by reference TRBV19 and TRBJ1-2, the full variable domain reads DGGITQSPKYLFRKEGQNVTLSCEQNLNHDAMYWYRQDPGQGLRLIYYSQIVNDFQKGDIAEGYSVSREKKESFPLTVTSAQKNPTAFYLCASSFGQGNGYTFGSGTRLTVV.